Below are 29 T cell receptor beta chains sequenced from a single sample in a study of identical twins. TCRdb called the 5' RACE reads again in MiXCR, with one record for every CDR3 protein. The sample holds approximately 470,000 distinct CDR3 sequences, approximately 14% seen once. The same sample was also used in a study of yellow fever vaccine responses in identical twins.

The source material was CD4+ T cells sorted from blood. These receptors were collected from a woman aged 18-35 years in good health.

The chain combines TRBV4-3 with TRBJ2-7, with TRBD2 as a possible D gene (5 bases). The CDR3 is 14 amino acids. Deletions cut 5 bases from V and 0 bases from J, with 11 bases between. CDR1 LGHNA and CDR2 YSLEER come from the germline V gene. Here the CDR3 reads CASSSDGGSYEQYF. Here the CDR3 DNA reads TGCGCCAGCAGCTCCGACGGAGGCTCCTACGAGCAGTACTTC.

This chain links TRBV7-2 with TRBJ2-7; 7 bases match TRBD1. This CDR3 has 15 amino acids. CDR1 SGHTA and CDR2 FQGNSA come from the germline V gene. The junction had 6 bases not matched to a gene; V was cut back by 0 bases and J by 4 bases. Written as DNA, the CDR3 is TGTGCCAGCAGCTTAGCGGTGGGACAGTATTACGAGCAGTACTTC. It specifies CASSLAVGQYYEQYF. The full variable domain, its missing parts supplied by reference TRBV7-2 and TRBJ2-7, is GAGVSQSPSNKVTEKGKDVELRCDPISGHTALYWYRQSLGQGLEFLIYFQGNSAPDKSGLPSDRFSAERTGGSVSTLTIQRTQQEDSAVYLCASSLAVGQYYEQYFGPGTRLTVT.

The rearrangement joins TRBV13 to TRBJ2-2; TRBD2 aligns across 13 bases. The CDR3 has 17 residues. The junction had 4 bases not matched to a gene; V was cut back by 5 bases and J by 1 base. Germline V lookup: CDR1 PRHDT, CDR2 FYEKMQ (reference sequence). The CDR3 loop reads CASSKLAGGLNTGELFF. CDR3 in DNA: TGTGCCAGCAGCAAACTAGCGGGGGGGCTGAACACCGGGGAGCTGTTTTTT.

This chain joins TRBV30 and TRBJ1-1; the D gene is possibly TRBD1 (5 bases). V lost 6 bases and J lost 0, with 11 bases in between. This CDR3 has 13 amino acids. Germline V lookup: CDR1 GTSNPN, CDR2 SVGIG (reference sequence). The CDR3 spells CACMGQMNTEAFF. CDR3 nucleotides: TGTGCCTGCATGGGGCAGATGAACACTGAAGCTTTCTTT.

There are a few counts of this clonotype. The chain combines TRBV20-1 with TRBJ2-3, with 7 bases fitting TRBD1. V dropped 6 bases and J dropped 0; count of bases not matched to a gene: 6. Germline loops: CDR1 DFQATT, CDR2 SNEGSKA (reference sequence). The CDR3 has 14 amino acids. As DNA, the CDR3 is TGCAGTGCCGGGACAGTTACTAGCACAGATACGCAGTATTTT. It is translated as CSAGTVTSTDTQYF.

This clonotype was seen more than once but under ten times. J is TRBJ1-1 and V is TRBV7-8, with D perhaps matching TRBD1 (5 bases). The germline CDR1 and CDR2 sequences are SGHVS and FQNEAQ. Trimming pared 4 bases from V and 1 base from J, leaving 16 bases between. This CDR3 comprises 16 residues. The CDR3 here is CASSSPGGSGNTEAFF. In nucleotides, the CDR3 is TGTGCCAGCAGCTCCCCTGGGGGGTCGGGGAACACTGAAGCTTTCTTT. Full variable domain (remainder filled in from reference TRBV7-8 and TRBJ1-1): GAGVSQSPRYKVAKRGQDVALRCDPISGHVSLFWYQQALGQGPEFLTYFQNEAQLDKSGLPSDRFFAERPEGSVSTLKIQRTQQEDSAVYLCASSSPGGSGNTEAFFGQGTRLTVV.

There are a few counts of this clonotype. The DNA for the CDR3 is TGCAGTGCTAGAGATGAGGGGCAGTTCTTC. Translating gives CSARDEGQFF. The genes are TRBV20-1 and TRBJ2-1; tentative D call: TRBD2 (5 bases). V shed 0 bases and J shed 12 bases, with 6 bases lying between them. The V gene's germline CDR1 is DFQATT and CDR2 SNEGSKA (reference sequence). The CDR3 spans 10 residues.

The chain links TRBV15 to TRBJ1-1, with no clear D. CDR1 LNHNV and CDR2 YYDKDF come from the germline V gene (reference sequence). The CDR3 totals 13 residues. Trimming stripped 1 base from V and 3 bases from J, with 6 bases between. CDR3 in amino acids: CATSRGVYTEAFF. The CDR3 nucleotides are TGTGCCACCAGCAGAGGGGTTTACACTGAAGCTTTCTTT.

This clonotype has just a few counts. The chain uses TRBV6-5 and TRBJ1-6, with D tentatively TRBD1 (5 bases). The CDR3 loop spans 18 amino acids. V lost 0 bases and J 0 bases, leaving 12 bases between the germline ends. Germline-derived CDR1 and CDR2 are MNHEY and SVGAGI. The CDR3 DNA is TGTGCCAGCAGTTACTCGCTCGGGGGAAGCTCCTATAATTCACCCCTCCACTTT. As protein: CASSYSLGGSSYNSPLHF.

This clonotype was seen a few times. The rearrangement links TRBV24-1 to TRBJ2-5; D might be TRBD2 (5 bases). CDR1 is KGHDR and CDR2 is SFDVKD in the germline V gene. V lost 3 bases, J lost 5 bases, and 9 bases lay in between. This CDR3 spans 13 amino acids. CDR3 in amino acids: CATSDRTPETQYF. CDR3 bases: TGTGCCACCAGTGATAGGACTCCTGAGACCCAGTACTTC.

The genes are TRBV6-1 and TRBJ2-2; D gene ambiguous. V was clipped by 2 bases and J by 4 bases, with 11 bases between them. The germline V gene has CDR1 MNHNS and CDR2 SASEGT. There are 15 residues in the CDR3. CDR3 in DNA: TGTGCCAGCAGTGAACCCCCCGCGGTCACCGGGGAGCTGTTTTTT. Protein product: CASSEPPAVTGELFF.

This clonotype was seen a few times. V is TRBV11-2 and J is TRBJ2-7, with D possibly matching TRBD2 (6 bases). The germline CDR1 and CDR2 sequences are SGHAT and FQNNGV. This CDR3 is 14 amino acids long. The V end lost 3 bases, the J end lost 2 bases, and 11 bases lay between the germline ends. Here the CDR3 reads CASSFFAGPYEQYF. CDR3 sequence (DNA): TGTGCCAGCAGCTTCTTCGCGGGGCCCTACGAGCAGTACTTC.

This clonotype has a handful of counts. The rearrangement uses TRBV7-2 and TRBJ2-2; TRBD1 matches at 7 bases. The ends lost 0 bases at V and 7 bases at J; junction bases unmatched: 8. The germline CDR1 and CDR2 sequences are SGHTA and FQGNSA. The CDR3 runs 16 residues. This chain's CDR3 is CASSLAIGGYSGELFF. CDR3 DNA sequence: TGTGCCAGCAGCTTAGCGATAGGGGGCTATAGCGGGGAGCTGTTTTTT.

This chain links TRBV9 with TRBJ2-7; D unclear. The CDR3 consists of 14 residues. The germline V gene encodes CDR1 SGDLS and CDR2 YYNGEE. The V end was cut by 1 base, the J end by 2 bases, with 10 bases between. The CDR3 region has the DNA TGTGCCAGCAGCGTACGGTCGGACGCCTACGAGCAGTACTTC. This encodes CASSVRSDAYEQYF.

This clonotype showed up many times. The chain couples TRBV4-2 to TRBJ2-4, with 8 bases matching TRBD1. The length of the CDR3 is 15 residues. The germline V gene encodes CDR1 LGHNA and CDR2 YNFKEQ. Trimming took 4 bases from V and 3 from J; bases not matched to a gene: 5. The CDR3 loop is CASSPRGQVKNIQYF. The CDR3 nucleotides read TGTGCCAGCAGCCCCCGGGGACAGGTCAAAAACATTCAGTACTTC.

The rearrangement joins TRBV18 to TRBJ1-1; D is uncertain. Germline-derived CDR1 and CDR2 are KGHSH and LQKENI. V was shortened by 3 bases and J by 0 bases, with 17 bases between the two germline ends. This CDR3 has 17 residues. CDR3 in DNA: TGTGCCAGCTCACCTAATCCAGGAGGATTAATGAACACTGAAGCTTTCTTT. It is translated as CASSPNPGGLMNTEAFF.

V and J are TRBV5-1 and TRBJ2-5; TRBD2 matches at 8 bases. The CDR3 runs 15 residues. The V segment lost 2 bases and the J segment 1 base; nucleotides outside the gene matches: 4. Germline values: CDR1 SGHRS, CDR2 YFSETQ. The CDR3 nucleotides are TGCGCCAGCAGCTTAGCGCGGGGGGTCCAAGAGACCCAGTACTTC. Residues: CASSLARGVQETQYF. Drawing the rest from reference TRBV5-1 and TRBJ2-5, the complete variable domain is KAGVTQTPRYLIKTRGQQVTLSCSPISGHRSVSWYQQTPGQGLQFLFEYFSETQRNKGNFPGRFSGRQFSNSRSEMNVSTLELGDSALYLCASSLARGVQETQYFGPGTRLLVL.

The V call is TRBV14, the J call TRBJ2-3; D may be TRBD1 (6 bases). V was shortened by 2 bases and J by 2 bases, with 11 bases between the two germline ends. CDR3 length: 15 residues. Germline assignment: CDR1 SGHDN and CDR2 FVKESK. CDR3 DNA sequence: TGTGCCAGCAGCCAACAGACAGGCATCACAGATACGCAGTATTTT. Translation: CASSQQTGITDTQYF.

This clonotype is a singleton in its sample. V usage is TRBV10-3 and J usage is TRBJ2-1, with a weak D call TRBD1 (6 bases). CDR1 is ENHRY, CDR2 SYGVKD, per germline. V was shortened by 6 bases and J by 4 bases, with 7 bases between the two germline ends. The CDR3 is 12 residues long. The CDR3 coding sequence is TGTGCCATCAGGGACAGATACAATGAGCAGTTCTTC. Its protein is CAIRDRYNEQFF.

The chain has TRBV30 and TRBJ2-2; 12 nucleotides align to TRBD2. Germline V gives CDR1 GTSNPN, CDR2 SVGIG (reference sequence). V lost 1 base and J lost 2; bases outside the gene matches: 5. The CDR3 consists of 17 residues. The CDR3 protein is CAWSGASGRVNTGELFF. The CDR3, as DNA: TGTGCCTGGAGTGGAGCTAGCGGGAGGGTCAACACCGGGGAGCTGTTTTTT.

This clonotype occurred many times. The chain has TRBV18 and TRBJ2-5; D gene unclear. Germline lookup yields CDR1 KGHSH and CDR2 LQKENI. The CDR3 totals 14 residues. V lost 8 bases and J 2 bases, leaving 15 bases between the germline ends. In DNA, the CDR3 is TGTGCCAGCAGCCCGCTAGGGCAACAAGAGACCCAGTACTTC. Its protein is CASSPLGQQETQYF.

This clonotype was detected many times. The chain carries TRBV6-5 and TRBJ2-7; 11 bases are a match to TRBD1. The V gene end was trimmed by 0 bases and the J gene end by 10 bases; junction bases not matched to a gene: 2. This CDR3 spans 13 amino acids. From germline, CDR1 is MNHEY and CDR2 SVGAGI. The CDR3 protein is CASSYSGQGAQYF. DNA of the CDR3: TGTGCCAGCAGTTACTCCGGACAGGGGGCTCAGTACTTC.

The chain carries TRBV7-9 and TRBJ2-5; 12 bases map to TRBD2. The trim removed 6 bases at V and 4 bases at J, leaving 6 bases unmatched. The CDR3 loop spans 15 amino acids. Looked up from germline, CDR1 is SEHNR and CDR2 is FQNEAQ (reference sequence). The DNA for the CDR3 is TGTGCCAGCAGGACTAGCGGGAGTGGAGTAGAGACCCAGTACTTC. Amino acids: CASRTSGSGVETQYF.

This clonotype occurred a few times. The chain recombines TRBV7-8 with TRBJ1-4; possibly TRBD1 for D (5 bases). V was clipped by 8 bases and J by 6 bases, with 19 bases between them. Germline V lookup: CDR1 SGHVS, CDR2 FQNEAQ. The CDR3 runs 15 residues. The CDR3 coding sequence is TGTGCCAGCGCATCGAGGGACGGTGATTATGAAAAACTGTTTTTT. Its protein product is CASASRDGDYEKLFF. The full variable domain, in which reference TRBV7-8 and TRBJ1-4 provide the parts outside the CDR3, is GAGVSQSPRYKVAKRGQDVALRCDPISGHVSLFWYQQALGQGPEFLTYFQNEAQLDKSGLPSDRFFAERPEGSVSTLKIQRTQQEDSAVYLCASASRDGDYEKLFFGSGTQLSVL.

This chain links TRBV2 with TRBJ2-5; D call uncertain. V was pared by 10 bases and J by 3 bases, with 6 bases between. The CDR3 totals 10 residues. Germline values: CDR1 SNHLY, CDR2 FYNNEI. CDR3 sequence: CAIAEETQYF. CDR3 nucleotides: TGTGCCATCGCCGAAGAGACCCAGTACTTC. The entire variable domain, with the rest obtained from reference TRBV2 and TRBJ2-5, is as follows: EPEVTQTPSHQVTQMGQEVILRCVPISNHLYFYWYRQILGQKVEFLVSFYNNEISEKSEIFDDQFSVERPDGSNFTLKIRSTKLEDSAMYFCAIAEETQYFGPGTRLLVL.

This rearrangement joins TRBV7-8 to TRBJ2-5; possibly TRBD2 for D (5 bases). CDR3 length: 12 residues. Germline CDR1 reads SGHVS; CDR2 reads FQNEAQ. V gave up 2 bases and J gave up 14 bases, with 15 bases separating them. DNA for the CDR3: TGTGCCAGCAGCTTACAGGACGGGGTGTGTTACTTC. It translates to CASSLQDGVCYF.

This clonotype was counted at least ten times. In nucleotides, the CDR3 is TGCAGTGCTAGCTCCAACTACGAGCAGTACTTC. Translated: CSASSNYEQYF. V and J are TRBV20-1 and TRBJ2-7; no definite D call. V was shortened by 3 bases and J by 3 bases, with 6 bases between the two germline ends. This CDR3 spans 11 amino acids. Germline loops: CDR1 DFQATT, CDR2 SNEGSKA (reference sequence).

This chain joins TRBV20-1 and TRBJ1-1; the D gene is possibly TRBD1 (5 bases). CDR3 size: 13 residues. Deletions cut 6 bases from V and 6 bases from J, with 17 bases between. Germline V lookup: CDR1 DFQATT, CDR2 SNEGSKA (reference sequence). CDR3 region: CSARRDLIAEAFF. The CDR3 nucleotides are TGCAGTGCCCGACGGGACTTAATAGCTGAAGCTTTCTTT.

The CDR3 DNA is TGTGCCACCAGTGAGGGCCCTCCACGGTACGAGCAGTACTTC. Amino acid sequence: CATSEGPPRYEQYF. The chain links TRBV24-1 to TRBJ2-7; D is undetermined. V was pared by 4 bases and J by 4 bases, with 13 bases between. The CDR3 loop spans 14 amino acids. The V gene's germline CDR1 is KGHDR and CDR2 SFDVKD.